These T cell receptor beta chains were read from a single sample in a study of T cell changes during pregnancy in multiple sclerosis. Repertoires were generated with immunoSEQ multiplex PCR, while TCRdb's copy carries only in-frame clones and drops some. The table includes over 75,000 clones, around 92% detected once. Sequenced material: peripheral blood, taken in the first trimester of pregnancy. These receptors were collected from a female donor with multiple sclerosis, enrolled in a pregnancy study. CDR3s leave out the opening cysteine and the closing phenylalanine or tryptophan. The order of the fields is clone size, J gene, V gene, CDR3 protein. The size field is filled for only some rows; it gives once, few, many or a size class.

>-|TRBJ2-7|TRBV27
ASSDRGFYEQY
>-|TRBJ2-2|TRBV6-5
ASSYPGLAGTGELF
>-|TRBJ2-2|TRBV29-1
SVSSGTNTGELF
>-|TRBJ2-3|TRBV5-4
ASSLGTSGRNTDTQY
>once|TRBJ2-7|TRBV19
ASSVDRARSYEQY
>-|TRBJ2-1|TRBV15
ATSRDNTSGRKQF
>few|TRBJ1-1|TRBV28
ASSLHPGDNTEAF
>once|TRBJ1-1|TRBV30
AWSNPRTGSTEAF
>-|TRBJ2-1|TRBV9
ASSPNGLTYNEQF
>-|TRBJ1-5|TRBV5-6
ASHGRGRNQPQH
>-|TRBJ2-7|TRBV9
ASSETGVEQY
>-|TRBJ2-5|TRBV9
ASSVGGKETQY
>once|TRBJ1-2|TRBV5-4
ASRYRGTDGYT
>few|TRBJ2-6|TRBV14
ASSPPGRGRIGANVLT
>-|TRBJ2-2|TRBV27
ASSPGTLTGELF
>once|TRBJ1-2|TRBV6-1
ASFKGTGIYGYT
>-|TRBJ2-2|TRBV7-2
ASSRRGLAGDLPGELF
>-|TRBJ2-1|TRBV7-2
ASSLDRASYNEQF
>-|TRBJ1-2|TRBV14
ASSPWTENYGYT
>once|TRBJ2-3|TRBV5-1
ASSPPREPDTQY
>-|TRBJ1-2|TRBV28
ASSLTGGLGYT
>-|TRBJ2-7|TRBV19
ASSTGQGGYEQY
>-|TRBJ2-7|TRBV29-1
SVVRDTSYEQY
>-|TRBJ1-2|TRBV9
ASGEEHGYT
>-|TRBJ2-1|TRBV19
ASSASGGEQF
>once|TRBJ2-3|TRBV27
ASSILAGGTDTQY
>-|TRBJ1-2|TRBV27
ASGRSGGEDYGYT
>-|TRBJ1-5|TRBV7-9
ASSLGSGINQPQH
>-|TRBJ1-1|TRBV5-6
ASSLGPNRGTEAF
>-|TRBJ1-1|TRBV5-6
ASSRAGTPNTEAF
>-|TRBJ2-3|TRBV18
ASSQRADRADTQY
>-|TRBJ2-3|TRBV9
ASSALWEAVTDTQY
>-|TRBJ2-7|TRBV6-5
ASSYRAGLYEQY
>-|TRBJ2-5|TRBV19
ASSIDGSGRKETQY
>-|TRBJ1-4|TRBV28
ASSSPRDRAFEKLF
>-|TRBJ1-1|TRBV10-3
AIRSGRGLEAF
>-|TRBJ2-1|TRBV13
ASSLQQGPYNEQF
>once|TRBJ2-3|TRBV25-1
ASSETGPTDTQY
>-|TRBJ2-6|TRBV28
ASSSPRHPLVPNQLGSGANVLT
>-|TRBJ2-3|TRBV9
ASSVADTQY
>-|TRBJ2-2|TRBV19
ASTPLPGLGDTGELF